This TCR beta chain is from a study of identifying expanded T cells in peripheral blood. A word on this clone: Antigen: not known.

Study-wide points: Differentially abundant clones: roughly 1.2 between replicates, 16.4 at approximately two weeks, 19 at four. Across healthy donors, higher total template counts meant significantly greater roughly 2-week count variance.

Healthy donors had no documented immune events, such as infections, while sampled. Clones were read by immunoSEQ multiplex PCR, and TCRdb kept only the in-frame ones, dropping some. The sample holds some 93,000 clones, about nine tenths seen once. After removal of 2 bases from V and 0 bases from J, the junction contained 4 bases not matched to a gene. There are 15 residues in the CDR3. The germline V gene encodes CDR1 MDHEN and CDR2 SYDVKM. The chain employs TRBV28 and TRBJ2-7, with 7 bases aligning to TRBD1. The receptor's source is a person between 18 and 70 years old in good health. Specimen: blood. CDR3 region: CASSLLGQNSYEQYF. CDR3 coding DNA: TGTGCCAGCAGTTTACTGGGACAGAACTCCTACGAGCAGTACTTC.